The 21 T cell receptor beta chains in this list originate from one sample, sequenced in a study of OX40 agonist ivuxolimab in advanced cancers. Some clones are missing from TCRdb's copy, which holds only in-frame ones; the method was immunoSEQ multiplex PCR. In the table there are approximately 35,000 clones, 74% of which are singletons. The specimen comprised CD4+ or CD8+ T cells sorted from blood, sampled in a trial of the OX40 agonist ivuxolimab. The receptors here all came from an adult with an advanced solid tumor such as melanoma, head and neck, liver or kidney cancer.

This chain links TRBV5-3 with TRBJ1-1; no clear D. TRBV5-3 is designated an ORF whose function remains uncertain. V was pared by 4 bases and J by 3 bases, with 7 bases between. The CDR3 contains 12 residues. The CDR3 reads CARSPPDTEAFF. CDR3 sequence (DNA): TGTGCCAGAAGCCCACCTGACACTGAAGCTTTCTTT.

This chain links TRBV7-2 with TRBJ1-2; tentatively, D is TRBD1 (5 bases). V was clipped by 1 base and J by 8 bases, with 20 bases between them. This CDR3 spans 16 amino acids. Germline CDR1 reads SGHTA; CDR2 reads FQGNSA. The CDR3 here is CASSLDGWTRARGYTF. CDR3 nucleotides: TGTGCCAGCAGCTTAGACGGATGGACCAGGGCGAGGGGCTACACCTTC.

The rearrangement links TRBV6-6 to TRBJ2-3, with D possibly being TRBD2 (6 bases). This CDR3 comprises 15 residues. Trimming left V 8 bases short and J 1 base short, with 16 bases between. Looked up from germline, CDR1 is MNHNY and CDR2 is SVGAGI (reference sequence). The CDR3 bases are TGTGCCAGCCGCAGGCGGGGATTACGCACAGATACGCAGTATTTT. It encodes CASRRRGLRTDTQYF.

The J gene is TRBJ1-1, the V gene TRBV7-2, with unresolved D. CDR1 and CDR2 from the germline V gene are SGHTA and FQGNSA. This CDR3 contains 13 residues. Trimming pared 5 bases from V and 1 base from J, leaving 8 bases between. This chain's CDR3 is CASSLTRNTEAFF. For the CDR3, the DNA is TGTGCCAGCAGCCTCACAAGGAACACTGAAGCTTTCTTT.

This clone was found a few times. Other DNA sequences within the sample encode an identical CDR3. This sequence joins TRBV20-1 and TRBJ1-2; no clear D gene. Germline V gene data show CDR1 as DFQATT and CDR2 as SNEGSKA (reference sequence). V gave up 5 bases and J gave up 5 bases, with 9 bases separating them. This CDR3 has 11 amino acids. The CDR3 sequence: CSALGLYGYTF. The CDR3 DNA reads as TGCAGTGCTTTGGGTCTTTATGGCTACACCTTC.

This clone was counted a few times. This chain connects TRBV11-2 to TRBJ2-1; a weak D match, TRBD2 (5 bases). The CDR3 is 16 amino acids. Germline V gene data show CDR1 as SGHAT and CDR2 as FQNNGV. V gave up 2 bases and J gave up 2 bases, with 13 bases separating them. CDR3 in amino acids: CASSLPSAGTYNEQFF. In DNA form, the CDR3 reads TGTGCCAGCAGCTTACCCTCGGCCGGGACCTACAATGAGCAGTTCTTC.

This chain connects TRBV6-1 to TRBJ2-4; D not certain. Germline V lookup: CDR1 MNHNS, CDR2 SASEGT. This CDR3 comprises 15 residues. Trimming cost V 4 bases and J 2 bases, with 12 bases left between them. The CDR3 DNA sequence: TGTGCCAGCAGTGTTGCCCAATGGACCAAAAACATTCAGTACTTC. Translated: CASSVAQWTKNIQYF.

This rearrangement joins TRBV29-1 to TRBJ2-1; D is uncertain. Trimming left V 4 bases short and J 1 base short, with 8 bases between. Per the germline V gene, CDR1 is SQVTM and CDR2 is ANQGSEA. The CDR3 is 13 residues long. Here the CDR3 reads CSVGQTSYNEQFF. For the CDR3, the DNA is TGCAGCGTTGGGCAGACATCCTACAATGAGCAGTTCTTC.

The table lists this clone with a few counts. The chain carries TRBV9 and TRBJ1-1, with 7 bases aligning to TRBD1. The CDR3 is 12 amino acids. Germline V gives CDR1 SGDLS, CDR2 YYNGEE. V was pared by 3 bases and J by 14 bases, with 10 bases of the junction left unmatched. The CDR3 is CASSGMTGRGFF. Written as DNA, the CDR3 is TGTGCCAGCAGCGGGATGACAGGGAGGGGGTTCTTT.

This clone was counted a single time. V gene TRBV14 combines with J gene TRBJ2-4, with 9 positions matching TRBD1. Germline assignment: CDR1 SGHDN and CDR2 FVKESK. V was clipped by 4 bases and J by 8 bases; unmatched bases: 3. The CDR3 totals 13 residues. The CDR3 DNA reads TGTGCCAGCAGCCGCGGGACAGGGTACATTCAGTACTTC. Protein product: CASSRGTGYIQYF.

The chain joins TRBV11-1 to TRBJ1-2, with D possibly matching TRBD1 (6 bases). Looked up from germline, CDR1 is SGHAT and CDR2 is FQDESV (reference sequence). This CDR3 has 15 amino acids. The V end lost 5 bases, the J end lost 4 bases, and 17 bases lay between the germline ends. CDR3 sequence: CASSPFGQGTYGYTF. Written as DNA, the CDR3 is TGTGCCAGCAGCCCCTTTGGGCAGGGGACCTATGGCTACACCTTC. The complete variable domain, with remaining parts taken from reference TRBV11-1 and TRBJ1-2, reads EAEVAQSPRYKITEKSQAVAFWCDPISGHATLYWYRQILGQGPELLVQFQDESVVDDSQLPKDRFSAERLKGVDSTLKIQPAELGDSAMYLCASSPFGQGTYGYTFGSGTRLTVV.

A single count supports this clone. The CDR3 is CASSPTSSTQYF. CDR3 sequence (DNA): TGCGCCAGCAGTCCTACAAGCTCTACGCAGTATTTT. This chain connects TRBV10-1 to TRBJ2-3; D unresolved. CDR1 is WNHNN, CDR2 SYGVQD, per germline (reference sequence). Trimming removed 5 bases from V and 8 bases from J, with 11 bases in between. CDR3 length equals 12 residues.

This clone was observed a handful of times. One junction end does not reproduce the germline sequence, and a read error may be involved. The chain combines TRBV6-4 with TRBJ1-5; no firm D call. The CDR3 has 13 amino acids. Germline CDR1 and CDR2: MRHNA and SNTAGT. The CDR3 bases are TGTGCCAGGAGTGCTGCAGGCGCCACGCCCCAGCATTTT. Its protein is CARSAAGATPQHF.

The V and J genes are TRBV29-1 and TRBJ1-4, with 9 bases lining up with TRBD1. The ends lost 7 bases at V and 5 bases at J; junction bases unmatched: 5. Germline V lookup: CDR1 SQVTM, CDR2 ANQGSEA. The CDR3 covers 13 residues. This CDR3 is CSAGTGQNEKLFF. The CDR3 DNA sequence: TGCAGCGCTGGGACAGGGCAAAATGAAAAACTGTTTTTT. The variable domain in full, completed from reference TRBV29-1 and TRBJ1-4, reads SAVISQKPSRDICQRGTSLTIQCQVDSQVTMMFWYRQQPGQSLTLIATANQGSEATYESGFVIDKFPISRPNLTFSTLTVSNMSPEDSSIYLCSAGTGQNEKLFFGSGTQLSVL.

V usage is TRBV7-2 and J usage is TRBJ2-1, with TRBD2 matching over 8 bases. The CDR3 runs 13 residues. V gave up 5 bases and J gave up 13 bases; unmatched junction bases: 10. Per the germline V gene, CDR1 is SGHTA and CDR2 is FQGNSA. The DNA for the CDR3 is TGTGCCAGCAGCACAACCGGGACTAGGGGACAGTTCTTC. It translates to CASSTTGTRGQFF.

The chain employs TRBV15 and TRBJ2-1; 10 nucleotides agree with TRBD2. The CDR3 length is 15 residues. Germline V CDR1 and CDR2: LNHNV, YYDKDF (reference sequence). The ends lost 2 bases at V and 9 bases at J; junction bases unmatched: 7. CDR3 nucleotides: TGTGCCACCAGCAGAAAAGCGGGGGGGCAGGTTGAGCAGTTCTTC. Protein sequence: CATSRKAGGQVEQFF.

This clone turned up a few times. The V call is TRBV5-1, the J call TRBJ1-1, with TRBD1 as a possible D gene (5 bases). This CDR3 is built from 14 residues. V lost 7 bases to trimming and J lost 1 base, with 14 bases between them. CDR1 is SGHRS, CDR2 YFSETQ, per germline. The CDR3 sequence is CASADWDGNTEAFF. DNA for the CDR3: TGCGCCAGCGCGGATTGGGACGGGAACACTGAAGCTTTCTTT.

This chain connects TRBV4-2 to TRBJ2-3, with D possibly TRBD2 on 6 matching bases. Germline V CDR1 and CDR2: LGHNA, YNFKEQ. The CDR3 has 16 residues. The V end was cut by 3 bases, the J end by 4 bases, with 17 bases between. The CDR3: CASSQEGRIGSDTQYF. CDR3 DNA: TGTGCCAGCAGCCAGGAGGGGCGCATCGGTTCAGATACGCAGTATTTT.

In DNA, the CDR3 is TGTGCCTGGAGTGTAAACCGGACAGGGGGCTTTCGTTCACCCCTCCACTTT. Residues: CAWSVNRTGGFRSPLHF. This sequence joins TRBV30 and TRBJ1-6; 11 nucleotides align to TRBD1. Germline V gene data show CDR1 as GTSNPN and CDR2 as SVGIG (reference sequence). With V trimmed by 0 bases and J by 9 bases, 10 bases remained unmatched. CDR3 size: 17 residues. Using reference TRBV30 and TRBJ1-6 for the parts outside the CDR3, the full variable domain is SQTIHQWPATLVQPVGSPLSLECTVEGTSNPNLYWYRQAAGRGLQLLFYSVGIGQISSEVPQNLSASRPQDRQFILSSKKLLLSDSGFYLCAWSVNRTGGFRSPLHFGNGTRLTVT.

CDR3 in DNA: TGTGCTAGTGGCCAAAATTACGAGCAGTACTTC. Its translation is CASGQNYEQYF. The V call is TRBV12-5, the J call TRBJ2-7; D gene ambiguous. CDR3 size: 11 residues. Looked up from germline, CDR1 is LGHNT and CDR2 is FRNRAP. Trimming stripped 6 bases from V and 4 bases from J, with 7 bases between.

Turning to this clone: The sample carries other DNA sequences with the same CDR3. The chain links TRBV19 to TRBJ2-2; 8 bases agree with TRBD1. The CDR3 consists of 15 residues. With 6 bases clipped from V and 1 base from J, the junction kept 4 bases outside the gene matches. Germline V gene lookup returns CDR1 LNHDA and CDR2 SQIVND (reference sequence). The CDR3 nucleotides are TGTGCCAGTAGCCCCGGGACAGGGAACACCGGGGAGCTGTTTTTT. This gives the protein CASSPGTGNTGELFF.